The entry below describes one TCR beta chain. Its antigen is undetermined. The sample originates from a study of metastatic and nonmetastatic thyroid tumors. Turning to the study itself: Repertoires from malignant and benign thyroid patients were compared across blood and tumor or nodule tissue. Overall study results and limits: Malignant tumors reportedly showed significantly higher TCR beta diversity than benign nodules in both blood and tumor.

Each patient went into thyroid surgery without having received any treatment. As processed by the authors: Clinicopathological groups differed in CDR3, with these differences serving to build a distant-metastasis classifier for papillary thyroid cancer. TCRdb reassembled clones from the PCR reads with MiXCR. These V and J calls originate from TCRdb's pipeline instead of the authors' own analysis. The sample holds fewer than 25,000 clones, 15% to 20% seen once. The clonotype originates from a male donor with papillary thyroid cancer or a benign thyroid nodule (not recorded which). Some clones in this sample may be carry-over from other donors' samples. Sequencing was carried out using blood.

The CDR3 is CASSLGLARTYEQYF. In nucleotides, the CDR3 is TGCGCCAGCAGCTTGGGACTAGCGCGTACCTACGAGCAGTACTTC. The genes are TRBV5-1 and TRBJ2-7, with 8 bases fitting TRBD2. The CDR3 consists of 15 residues. Germline values: CDR1 SGHRS, CDR2 YFSETQ. The V and J ends lost 0 bases and 2 bases, in that order; junction bases with no gene match: 4.